Listed below are T cell receptor beta chains from one sample, sequenced in a study of CD8 T cells in ankylosing spondylitis. One entry per CDR3 protein, called by TCRdb with MiXCR from the 5' RACE reads. Among more than 500,000 distinct CDR3 sequences listed, approximately 5.3% were seen once. The sample comprised blood, either unsorted or a sorted T cell fraction (not recorded which). The source is a male donor with ankylosing spondylitis. Both conserved end residues are part of each CDR3. Each record gives: J gene, D gene, V gene, clone size, CDR3 DNA, CDR3 protein. A D gene is named only where the DNA matches it firmly. Size is omitted from some rows. Given values are once, few, many or a class for expanded clones.

>TRBJ2-7|TRBD1|TRBV6-2/TRBV6-3|few
TGTGCCAGCAGTCGGGACAGTAAATACGAGCAGTACTTC
CASSRDSKYEQYF
>TRBJ2-6|NA|TRBV4-3|many
TGCGCCAGCAGCCAAAACCCTTCCGGGGCCAACGTCCTGACTTTC
CASSQNPSGANVLTF
>TRBJ1-2|NA|TRBV4-2|many
TGTGCCAGCAGCCAAGAGCTTACGGTTGCCTATGGCTACACCTTC
CASSQELTVAYGYTF
>TRBJ1-5|NA|TRBV4-1|many
TGCGCCAGCAGCCCTCTTTGGGGAGGTCAGCCCCAGCATTTT
CASSPLWGGQPQHF
>TRBJ2-2|TRBD2|TRBV6-1|NA
TGTGCCAGCAGTCTTACGTCGACTAGCGGGGGCCTGAACACCGGGGAGCTGTTTTTT
CASSLTSTSGGLNTGELFF
>TRBJ2-6|NA|TRBV20-1|few
TGCAGTGCTAGAGATTTGAGCTCTGGGGCCAACGTCCTGACTTTC
CSARDLSSGANVLTF
>TRBJ1-2|TRBD1|TRBV29-1|many
TGCAGCGCCCCGACAGGGGGCGACTACTTCAGGAGTGGCTACACCTTC
CSAPTGGDYFRSGYTF
>TRBJ2-3|TRBD2|TRBV20-1|many
TGCAGTGCTGTTGACGGGGGGTCCACAGATACGCAGTATTTT
CSAVDGGSTDTQYF
>TRBJ1-3|NA|TRBV4-3|many
TGCGCCAGCAGCCAAGGGTTGAACTCTGGAAACACCATATATTTT
CASSQGLNSGNTIYF
>TRBJ1-1|NA|TRBV6-5|many
TGTGCCAGCAGTTACACTTACAGGGCCATGAACACTGAAGCTTTCTTT
CASSYTYRAMNTEAFF
>TRBJ2-1|TRBD2|TRBV28|NA
TGTGCCAGCACCTCCCGCCGACTAGCGGTGGTTGAGCAGTTCTTC
CASTSRRLAVVEQFF
>TRBJ2-5|NA|TRBV20-1|many
TGCAGTGCTGGGGACGAGACCCAGTACTTC
CSAGDETQYF
>TRBJ2-3|NA|TRBV28|NA
TGTGCCAGCAGCCCTACGGGACCCACAGATACGCAGTATTTT
CASSPTGPTDTQYF
>TRBJ2-1|TRBD2|TRBV5-1|many
TGCGCCAGCAGCCTCTCTAGCGGGAGCGGCAATGAGCAGTTCTTC
CASSLSSGSGNEQFF
>TRBJ2-5|NA|TRBV7-9|many
TGTGCCAGCAGCCCCTCCGGGACCCAGTACTTC
CASSPSGTQYF